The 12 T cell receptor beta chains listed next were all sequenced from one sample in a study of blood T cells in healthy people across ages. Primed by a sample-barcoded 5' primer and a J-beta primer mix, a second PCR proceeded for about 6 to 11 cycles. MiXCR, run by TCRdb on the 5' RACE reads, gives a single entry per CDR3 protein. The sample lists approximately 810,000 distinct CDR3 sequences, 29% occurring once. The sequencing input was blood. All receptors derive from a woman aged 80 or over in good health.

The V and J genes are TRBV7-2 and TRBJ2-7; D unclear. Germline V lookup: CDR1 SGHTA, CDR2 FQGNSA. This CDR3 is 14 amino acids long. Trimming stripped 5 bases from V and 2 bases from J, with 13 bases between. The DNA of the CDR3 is TGTGCCAGCAGCCCTAGTCGCAGAGCCTACGAGCAGTACTTC. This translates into CASSPSRRAYEQYF.

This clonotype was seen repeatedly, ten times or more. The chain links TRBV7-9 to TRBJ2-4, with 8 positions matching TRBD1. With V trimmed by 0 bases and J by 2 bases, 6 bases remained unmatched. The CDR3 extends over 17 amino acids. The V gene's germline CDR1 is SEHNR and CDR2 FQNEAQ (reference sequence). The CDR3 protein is CASSLALAGGSKNIQYF. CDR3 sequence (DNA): TGTGCCAGCAGCTTAGCATTGGCAGGGGGCTCCAAAAACATTCAGTACTTC.

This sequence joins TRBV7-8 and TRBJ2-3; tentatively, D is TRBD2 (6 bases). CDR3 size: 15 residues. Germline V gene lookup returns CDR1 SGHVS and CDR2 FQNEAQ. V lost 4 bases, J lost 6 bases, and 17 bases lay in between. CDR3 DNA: TGTGCCAGCAGCTCCCGATTAGCGGTTGCGGATACGCAGTATTTT. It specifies CASSSRLAVADTQYF.

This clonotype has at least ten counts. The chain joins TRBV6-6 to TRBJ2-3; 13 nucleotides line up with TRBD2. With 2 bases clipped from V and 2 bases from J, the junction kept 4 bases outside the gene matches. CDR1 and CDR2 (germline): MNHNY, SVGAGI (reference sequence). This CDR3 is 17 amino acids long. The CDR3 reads CASSYGTSGASTDTQYF. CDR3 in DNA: TGTGCCAGCAGTTACGGGACTAGCGGGGCTTCCACAGATACGCAGTATTTT.

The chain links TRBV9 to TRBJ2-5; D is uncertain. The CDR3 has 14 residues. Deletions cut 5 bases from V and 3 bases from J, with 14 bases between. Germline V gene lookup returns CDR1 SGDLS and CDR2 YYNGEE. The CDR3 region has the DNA TGTGCCAGCAGTCCAGAGAACAGAAAAGAGACCCAGTACTTC. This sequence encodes CASSPENRKETQYF.

CDR3 nucleotides: TGTGCCAGCAGCTTCGGCAGGGGGGGTGAAGCTTTCTTT. Protein: CASSFGRGGEAFF. The genes are TRBV5-4 and TRBJ1-1, with 7 bases matching TRBD1. The CDR3 extends over 13 amino acids. Germline V lookup: CDR1 SGHNT, CDR2 YYREEE (reference sequence). V dropped 2 bases and J dropped 7; count of bases not matched to a gene: 5.

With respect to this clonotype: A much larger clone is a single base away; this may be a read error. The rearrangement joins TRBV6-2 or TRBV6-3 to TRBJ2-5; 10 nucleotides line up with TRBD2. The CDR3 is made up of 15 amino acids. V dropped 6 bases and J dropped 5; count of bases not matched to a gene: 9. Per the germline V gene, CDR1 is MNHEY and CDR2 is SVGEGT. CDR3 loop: CASRSSGLARETQYF. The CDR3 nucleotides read TGTGCCAGCAGAAGCTCGGGACTAGCGAGGGAGACCCAGTACTTC.

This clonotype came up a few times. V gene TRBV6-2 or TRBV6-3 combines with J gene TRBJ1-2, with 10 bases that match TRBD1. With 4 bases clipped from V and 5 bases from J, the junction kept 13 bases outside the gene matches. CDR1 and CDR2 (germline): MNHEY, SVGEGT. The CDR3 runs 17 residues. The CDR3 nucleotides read TGTGCCAGCAGTTTCCCGGGACAGGGGCCCACCGGGTATGGCTACACCTTC. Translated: CASSFPGQGPTGYGYTF.

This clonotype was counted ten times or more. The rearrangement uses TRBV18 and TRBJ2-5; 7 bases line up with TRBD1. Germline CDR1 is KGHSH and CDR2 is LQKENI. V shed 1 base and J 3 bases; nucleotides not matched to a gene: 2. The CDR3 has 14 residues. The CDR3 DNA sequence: TGTGCCAGCTCACCACGGCAGGGGGAAGAGACCCAGTACTTC. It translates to CASSPRQGEETQYF.

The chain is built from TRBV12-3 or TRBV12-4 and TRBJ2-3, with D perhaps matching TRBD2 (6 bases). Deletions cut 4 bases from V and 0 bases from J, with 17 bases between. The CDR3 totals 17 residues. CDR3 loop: CASSWPLAGMSTDTQYF. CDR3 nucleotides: TGTGCCAGCAGTTGGCCCCTTGCGGGGATGAGCACAGATACGCAGTATTTT.

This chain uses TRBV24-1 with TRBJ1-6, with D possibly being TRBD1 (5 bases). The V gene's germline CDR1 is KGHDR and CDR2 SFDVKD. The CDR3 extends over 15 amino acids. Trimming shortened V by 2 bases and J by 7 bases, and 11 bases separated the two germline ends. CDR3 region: CATSDSRTPNSPLHF. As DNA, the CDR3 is TGTGCCACCAGTGATTCCCGGACACCCAATTCACCCCTCCACTTT.

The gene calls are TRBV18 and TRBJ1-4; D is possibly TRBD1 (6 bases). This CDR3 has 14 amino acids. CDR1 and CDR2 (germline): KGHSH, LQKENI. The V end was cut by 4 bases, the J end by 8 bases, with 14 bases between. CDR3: CASSQKRQEEKLFF. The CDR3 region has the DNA TGTGCCAGCTCACAGAAACGACAGGAGGAAAAACTGTTTTTT.